The TCR beta chain under discussion was sequenced for a study of blood T cell repertoires in COVID-19. Study information: The United States, Italy and Spain provided the acute and convalescent COVID-19 samples. Nucleic acid was either cDNA or gDNA, and it came from T cells, B-cell-depleted T cells, or PBMCs.

The protocol was immunoSEQ multiplex PCR, while the TCRdb copy is restricted to in-frame clones and leaves out a portion. The data contain 150,000 to 200,000 clones, about 80% of them singletons. Germline CDR1 is SGHTA and CDR2 is FQGNSA. The trim removed 5 bases at V and 7 bases at J, leaving 4 bases unmatched. The CDR3 has 15 residues. The sequenced sample was peripheral blood. The V gene is TRBV7-2, the J gene TRBJ1-6, with TRBD1 matching over 11 bases. The sequence was collected from a woman aged 80 or older with acute or convalescent COVID-19. CDR3 sequence reads: CASSTRDRGNSPLHF. CDR3 nucleotide sequence: TGTGCCAGCAGCACTCGGGACAGGGGGAATTCACCCCTCCACTTT.